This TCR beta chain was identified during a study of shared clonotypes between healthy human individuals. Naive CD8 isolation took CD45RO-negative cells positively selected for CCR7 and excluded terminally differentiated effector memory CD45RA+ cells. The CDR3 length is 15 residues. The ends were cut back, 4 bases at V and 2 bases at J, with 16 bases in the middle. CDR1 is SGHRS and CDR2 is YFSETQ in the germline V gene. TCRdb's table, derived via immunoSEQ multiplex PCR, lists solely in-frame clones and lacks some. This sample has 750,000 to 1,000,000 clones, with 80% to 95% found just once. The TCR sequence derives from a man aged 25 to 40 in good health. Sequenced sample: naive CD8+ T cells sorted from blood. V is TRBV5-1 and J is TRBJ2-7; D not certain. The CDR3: CASSVDGNPAYEQYF. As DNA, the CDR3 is TGCGCCAGCAGCGTTGATGGAAACCCAGCCTACGAGCAGTACTTC.